The rows below give T cell receptor beta chains drawn from one sample of a study of naive and memory T cell subsets. MiXCR, run by TCRdb on the 5' RACE reads, gives a single entry per CDR3 protein. The data hold roughly 48,000 distinct CDR3 sequences, with 4.7% observed a single time. Source of these receptors: a female donor in good health. CDR3s include the opening cysteine and the closing phenylalanine or tryptophan. D genes are given only for firm matches. A clone size is listed for some rows: how often the clone was seen (once, few, many), or a class if it is expanded.

>TRBJ1-3|-|many|TRBV29-1|13
TGCAGCGCGATAGGGACAAGAGGAAACACCATATATTTT
CSAIGTRGNTIYF
>TRBJ2-3|TRBD1|many|TRBV29-1|11
TGCAGCGTGGACAGGGCCGATACGCAGTATTTT
CSVDRADTQYF
>TRBJ1-1|-|many|TRBV7-9|13
TGTGCCAGCAGCCTAACGGGGGAGACTGAAGCTTTCTTT
CASSLTGETEAFF
>TRBJ1-2|-|many|TRBV5-4|14
TGTGCCAGCAGCTTGGATAGGCAGGGGTATGGCTACACCTTC
CASSLDRQGYGYTF
>TRBJ2-1|-|many|TRBV6-5|15
TGTGCCAGCAGCCTCCGGGCCAGGGGTTCCAATGAGCAGTTCTTC
CASSLRARGSNEQFF
>TRBJ2-1|-|many|TRBV11-2|17
TGTGCCAGCAGATCCGGCCCCCGGGACGGAAGCTACAATGAGCAGTTCTTC
CASRSGPRDGSYNEQFF
>TRBJ2-7|TRBD2|many|TRBV20-1|14
TGCAGTGCTAGAGATTTAGCGGGATTATACGAGCAGTACTTC
CSARDLAGLYEQYF
>TRBJ1-3|-|many|TRBV7-8|15
TGTGCCAGCAGCATGGACGGACTCTCTGGAAACACCATATATTTT
CASSMDGLSGNTIYF
>TRBJ1-5|-|many|TRBV7-9|14
TGTGCCAGCAGCTTACAGGGAAACAATCAGCCCCAGCATTTT
CASSLQGNNQPQHF
>TRBJ1-6|-|-|TRBV7-3|16
TGTGCCAGCAGCCTAGGGCCGAGCTCCTATAATTCACCCCTCCACTTT
CASSLGPSSYNSPLHF
>TRBJ2-3|TRBD2|few|TRBV9|17
TGTGCCAGCAGCGTAGATCCCCTAGCGGGAGTAAAGGATACGCAGTATTTT
CASSVDPLAGVKDTQYF
>TRBJ1-4|-|many|TRBV7-9|15
TGTGCCAGCACCCGAATACGTTCAACTAATGAAAAACTGTTTTTT
CASTRIRSTNEKLFF
>TRBJ2-1|-|many|TRBV14|18
TGTGCCAGCAGCCAAGAGTTTTTTAACAGTCCACTAAAGGATGAGCAGTTCTTC
CASSQEFFNSPLKDEQFF
>TRBJ2-1|-|many|TRBV19|14
TGTGCCAGTAGTCCCCGGACACAGTACAATGAGCAGTTCTTC
CASSPRTQYNEQFF
>TRBJ2-7|-|few|TRBV7-2|15
TGTGCCAGCAGCTCACCCCCCCCGAGACCATACGAGCAGTACTTC
CASSSPPPRPYEQYF
>TRBJ1-1|-|few|TRBV29-1|14
TGCAGCGTCGTATTACAGGGTTTGGGGACTGAAGCTTTCTTT
CSVVLQGLGTEAFF
>TRBJ2-1|TRBD2|-|TRBV19|16
TGTGCCAGTAGCCCGGTAGCGGGAGACGCCTACAATGAGCAGTTCTTC
CASSPVAGDAYNEQFF
>TRBJ1-1|-|-|TRBV11-2|13
TGTGCCAGCAGCTTAGACGGGACCTCAAGAGCTTTCTTT
CASSLDGTSRAFF
>TRBJ2-3|-|many|TRBV29-1|11
TGCAGCGTTGACTCCACAGATACGCAGTATTTT
CSVDSTDTQYF
>TRBJ2-1|TRBD2|many|TRBV12-3/TRBV12-4|14
TGTGCCAACGATCTAGCGGGAGCCTACAATGAGCAGTTCTTC
CANDLAGAYNEQFF
>TRBJ2-7|-|few|TRBV3-1|13
TGTGCCAGCAGCCAAGCCAATGCCTACGAGCAGTACTTC
CASSQANAYEQYF
>TRBJ2-7|-|many|TRBV29-1|12
TGCAGCGTCCTGGCCATGGGGTTCGAGCAGTACTTC
CSVLAMGFEQYF
>TRBJ1-4|TRBD1|many|TRBV28|16
TGTGCCAGCAGTTTCATAGCCGGGACAGGGGGTGAAAAACTGTTTTTT
CASSFIAGTGGEKLFF
>TRBJ2-7|TRBD2|-|TRBV7-8|16
TGTGCCAGCAGCTTATCGACTAGCGGGAGCTCCTACGAGCAGTACTTC
CASSLSTSGSSYEQYF
>TRBJ2-1|TRBD2|-|TRBV19|17
TGTGCCAGTAGTACCCTACTTAGCGGGAGCTCCTACAATGAGCAGTTCTTC
CASSTLLSGSSYNEQFF
>TRBJ1-2|TRBD1|-|TRBV7-8|15
TGTGCCAGCAGCTTATTGGACAGGAGGGGCTATGGCGACACCTTC
CASSLLDRRGYGDTF
>TRBJ2-1|-|many|TRBV20-1|13
TGCAGTGCTAGTGACGAGTTCTACAATGAGCAGTTCTTC
CSASDEFYNEQFF
>TRBJ2-7|-|many|TRBV20-1|14
TGCAGTGCTCCGACCATGGTCCCCCCCTACGAGCAGTACTTC
CSAPTMVPPYEQYF
>TRBJ2-3|TRBD1|many|TRBV7-2|14
TGTGCCAGCAGCTTAGGACAGGGACCAGATACGCAGTATTTT
CASSLGQGPDTQYF
>TRBJ2-3|TRBD1|-|TRBV7-2|17
TGTGCCAGCAGCTTAGGGAGGACAGGGACTGGGTCGGATACGCAGTATTTT
CASSLGRTGTGSDTQYF
>TRBJ2-1|TRBD1|many|TRBV27|14
TGTGCCAGCAGGCTTGGACAGGGGGGCAATGAGCAGTTCTTC
CASRLGQGGNEQFF
>TRBJ1-1|-|few|TRBV29-1|13
TGCAGCGTGTTTGGGGTCAGGAACACTGAAGCTTTCTTT
CSVFGVRNTEAFF
>TRBJ2-3|TRBD2|-|TRBV7-8|16
TGTGCCAGCAGCTTAGTCCCTAGCGGGATTACAGATACGCAGTATTTT
CASSLVPSGITDTQYF
>TRBJ2-7|TRBD2|many|TRBV6-1|16
TGTGCCAGCAGCTCCCCTCTAGCGGACCTGGGGGGGGAGCAGTACTTC
CASSSPLADLGGEQYF
>TRBJ2-7|TRBD2|many|TRBV25-1|16
TGTGCCAGCAGTGAATCACCTAGCGGACACCCCTACGAGCAGTACTTC
CASSESPSGHPYEQYF
>TRBJ2-5|-|few|TRBV27|12
TGTGCCAGCAGCTCCAGTTTCGAGACCCAGTACTTC
CASSSSFETQYF
>TRBJ2-7|-|many|TRBV21-1|17
TGTGCCAGCAGCAAAGTCGGAGAAGAGGGGACTAAAAACGAGCAGTACTTC
CASSKVGEEGTKNEQYF
>TRBJ2-7|TRBD2|few|TRBV28|14
TGTGCCAGCACCCTAGCGGGAACTCGCTACGAGCAGTACTTC
CASTLAGTRYEQYF
>TRBJ1-5|TRBD1|medium-sized|TRBV18|14
TGTGCCAGCTCACCGGGACAGAGCAATCAGCCCCAGCATTTT
CASSPGQSNQPQHF
>TRBJ2-3|-|many|TRBV20-1|12
TGCAGTGCTGCCCATAGTGCAGATACGCAGTATTTT
CSAAHSADTQYF
>TRBJ2-1|TRBD1|many|TRBV19|16
TGTGCCAGTAGTACTCGGACAGGGAGGTCCTACAATGAGCAGTTCTTC
CASSTRTGRSYNEQFF
>TRBJ2-7|TRBD2|many|TRBV29-1|13
TGCAGCGTTGTGCTAGCGGCCTCCTACGAGCAGTACTTC
CSVVLAASYEQYF
>TRBJ1-5|-|few|TRBV28|11
TGTGCCAGCAGTTGGAATCAGCCCCAGCATTTT
CASSWNQPQHF
>TRBJ2-1|TRBD1|few|TRBV20-1|15
TGCAGTGCTGGTACAGGGACAGCCTGCTACAATGAGCAGTTCTTC
CSAGTGTACYNEQFF
>TRBJ2-5|-|-|TRBV7-2|17
TGTGCCAGCAGAAGAGGTGTAGCATTGACTAGTCAAGAGACCCAGTACTTC
CASRRGVALTSQETQYF
>TRBJ2-1|-|few|TRBV15|15
TGTGCCACCAGCAGCCGTGACGGTCCCGGGAATGAGCAGTTCTTC
CATSSRDGPGNEQFF
>TRBJ2-3|TRBD2|many|TRBV7-2|15
TGTGCCAGCAGCGGAGACAGTAGCGGGAGACTTACGCAGTATTTT
CASSGDSSGRLTQYF
>TRBJ2-1|TRBD1|many|TRBV4-2|15
TGTGCCAGCAGCACCGGGACAGAAATTGGAAATGAGCAGTTCTTC
CASSTGTEIGNEQFF
>TRBJ2-5|-|many|TRBV6-2/TRBV6-3|14
TGTGCCAGCAGTCTCCCAGAAGGGGGAGAGACCCAGTACTTC
CASSLPEGGETQYF
>TRBJ1-2|-|many|TRBV21-1|13
TGTGCCAGGGCCCCTGTGACGCCCTATGGCTACACCTTC
CARAPVTPYGYTF
>TRBJ2-6|-|-|TRBV7-6|18
TGTGCCAGCAGCTTATATGATAACGACAATACTGGGGCCAACGTCCTGACTTTC
CASSLYDNDNTGANVLTF
>TRBJ2-1|-|many|TRBV6-1|17
TGTGCCAGCAGTGTTTCAGCAGGGAAGAGCTCCTACAATGAGCAGTTCTTC
CASSVSAGKSSYNEQFF
>TRBJ2-3|-|many|TRBV4-3|14
TGCGCCAGCAGGGGGAGCTCCTTCACAGATACGCAGTATTTT
CASRGSSFTDTQYF
>TRBJ2-7|-|many|TRBV5-1|13
TGCGCCAGCAGCTTGGTGTCCAGAGACGAGCAGTACTTC
CASSLVSRDEQYF